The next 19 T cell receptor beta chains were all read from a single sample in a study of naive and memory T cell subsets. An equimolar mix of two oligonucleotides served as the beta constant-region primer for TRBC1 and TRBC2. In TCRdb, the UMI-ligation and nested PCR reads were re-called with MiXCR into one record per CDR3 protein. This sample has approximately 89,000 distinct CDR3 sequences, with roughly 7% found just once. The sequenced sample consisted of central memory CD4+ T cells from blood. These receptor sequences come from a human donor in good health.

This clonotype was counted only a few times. CDR3 protein: CASSLDLRGGGGAQYF. For the CDR3, the DNA is TGTGCCAGCAGCTTAGATTTGCGTGGGGGCGGAGGGGCGCAGTATTTT. V gene TRBV7-2 combines with J gene TRBJ2-3; either TRBD1 or TRBD2 may supply D (6 bases each). CDR1 and CDR2 (germline): SGHTA, FQGNSA. V was cut by 1 base and J by 10 bases, with 21 bases left in between. This CDR3 region has 16 residues.

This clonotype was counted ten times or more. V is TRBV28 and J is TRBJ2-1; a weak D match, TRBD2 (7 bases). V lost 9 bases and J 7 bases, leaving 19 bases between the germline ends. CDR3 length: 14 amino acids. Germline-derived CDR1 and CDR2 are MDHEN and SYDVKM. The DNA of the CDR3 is TGTGCCAGTTCCCCGGGGGGCCTCGTAAATGAGCAGTTCTTC. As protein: CASSPGGLVNEQFF.

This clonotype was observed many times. The CDR3 loop reads CASSQEGRTGRNTEAFF. As DNA, the CDR3 is TGTGCCAGCAGCCAAGAGGGCCGGACAGGGAGGAACACTGAAGCTTTCTTT. V and J are TRBV3-1 and TRBJ1-1, with 8 positions matching TRBD1. Germline CDR1 reads LGHDT; CDR2 reads YNNKEL (reference sequence). The CDR3 runs 17 residues. The V gene end was trimmed by 0 bases and the J gene end by 1 base; junction bases not matched to a gene: 7.

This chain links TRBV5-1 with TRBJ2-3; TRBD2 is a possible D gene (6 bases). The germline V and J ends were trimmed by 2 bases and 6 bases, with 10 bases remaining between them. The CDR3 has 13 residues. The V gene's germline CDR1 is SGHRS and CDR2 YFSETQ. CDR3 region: CASSLEGLDTQYF. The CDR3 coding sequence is TGCGCCAGCAGCTTAGAGGGACTGGATACGCAGTATTTT.

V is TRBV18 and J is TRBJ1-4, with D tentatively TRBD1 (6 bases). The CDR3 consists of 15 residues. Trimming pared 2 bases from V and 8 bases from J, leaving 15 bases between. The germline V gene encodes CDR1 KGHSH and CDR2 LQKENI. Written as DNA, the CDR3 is TGTGCCAGCTCACCAGTGGGACAATACTCCGAAAAACTGTTTTTT. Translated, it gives CASSPVGQYSEKLFF.

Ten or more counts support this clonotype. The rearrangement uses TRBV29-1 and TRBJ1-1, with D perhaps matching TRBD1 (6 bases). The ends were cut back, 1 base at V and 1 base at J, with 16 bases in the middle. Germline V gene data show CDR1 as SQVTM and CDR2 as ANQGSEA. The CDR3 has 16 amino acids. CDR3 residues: CSVEGGAGARNTEAFF. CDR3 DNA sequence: TGCAGCGTTGAAGGAGGGGCAGGGGCTAGGAACACTGAAGCTTTCTTT. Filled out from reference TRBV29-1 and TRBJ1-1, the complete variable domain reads SAVISQKPSRDICQRGTSLTIQCQVDSQVTMMFWYRQQPGQSLTLIATANQGSEATYESGFVIDKFPISRPNLTFSTLTVSNMSPEDSSIYLCSVEGGAGARNTEAFFGQGTRLTVV.

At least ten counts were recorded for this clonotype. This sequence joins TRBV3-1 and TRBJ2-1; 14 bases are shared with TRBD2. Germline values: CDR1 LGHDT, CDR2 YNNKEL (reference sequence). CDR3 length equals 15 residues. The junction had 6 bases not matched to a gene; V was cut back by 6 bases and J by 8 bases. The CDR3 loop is CASSDGTSGGYEQFF. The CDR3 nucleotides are TGTGCCAGCAGTGACGGGACTAGCGGGGGTTATGAGCAGTTCTTC.

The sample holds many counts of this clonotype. CDR3 sequence reads: CASSFTEEANTEAFF. Written as DNA, the CDR3 is TGTGCCAGCAGCTTTACCGAAGAAGCGAACACTGAAGCTTTCTTT. This rearrangement joins TRBV7-7 to TRBJ1-1; D is undetermined. The CDR3 is 15 residues long. The germline V gene encodes CDR1 SSHAT and CDR2 FNYEAQ (reference sequence). Trimming stripped 3 bases from V and 1 base from J, with 12 bases between.

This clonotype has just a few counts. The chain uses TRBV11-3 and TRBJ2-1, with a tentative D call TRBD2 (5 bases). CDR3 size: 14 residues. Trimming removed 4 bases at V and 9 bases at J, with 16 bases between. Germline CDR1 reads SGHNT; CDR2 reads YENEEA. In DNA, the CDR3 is TGTGCCAGCAGCTATATGGGAGATCTCACTGAGCAGTTCTTC. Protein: CASSYMGDLTEQFF.

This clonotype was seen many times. The CDR3 sequence: CSVGQRNQPQHF. The CDR3 nucleotides read TGCAGCGTTGGTCAGCGCAATCAGCCCCAGCATTTT. This sequence joins TRBV29-1 and TRBJ1-5; D gene uncertain. Trimming took 4 bases from V and 2 from J, leaving 6 bases between them. This CDR3 comprises 12 residues. CDR1 is SQVTM, CDR2 ANQGSEA, per germline.

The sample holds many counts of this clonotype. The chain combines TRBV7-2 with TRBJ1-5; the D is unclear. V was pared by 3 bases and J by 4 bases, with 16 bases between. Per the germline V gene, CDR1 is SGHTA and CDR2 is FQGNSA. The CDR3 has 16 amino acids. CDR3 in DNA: TGTGCCAGCAGCTTGTCCGCCGCCCGCGAGAATCAGCCCCAGCATTTT. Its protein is CASSLSAARENQPQHF.

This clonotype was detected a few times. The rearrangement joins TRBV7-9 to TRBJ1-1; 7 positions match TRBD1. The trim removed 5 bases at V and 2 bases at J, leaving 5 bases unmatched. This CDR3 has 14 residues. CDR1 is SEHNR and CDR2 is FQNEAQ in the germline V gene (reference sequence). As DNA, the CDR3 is TGTGCCAGCAGCGACAGGGCCCAAAACACTGAAGCTTTCTTT. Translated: CASSDRAQNTEAFF. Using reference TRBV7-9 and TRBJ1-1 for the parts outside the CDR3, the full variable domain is DTGVSQNPRHKITKRGQNVTFRCDPISEHNRLYWYRQTLGQGPEFLTYFQNEAQLEKSRLLSDRFSAERPKGSFSTLEIQRTEQGDSAMYLCASSDRAQNTEAFFGQGTRLTVV.

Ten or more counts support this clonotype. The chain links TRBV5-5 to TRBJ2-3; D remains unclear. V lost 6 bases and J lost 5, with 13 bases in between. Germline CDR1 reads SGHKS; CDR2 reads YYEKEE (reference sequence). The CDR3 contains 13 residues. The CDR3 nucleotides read TGTGCCAGCACCCGCGGAGCCGGAGATACGCAGTATTTT. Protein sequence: CASTRGAGDTQYF.

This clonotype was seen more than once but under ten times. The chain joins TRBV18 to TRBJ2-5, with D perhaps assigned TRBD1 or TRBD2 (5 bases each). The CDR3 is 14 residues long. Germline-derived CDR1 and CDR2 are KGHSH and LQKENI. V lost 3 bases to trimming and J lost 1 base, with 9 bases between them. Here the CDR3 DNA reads TGTGCCAGCTCACCGGGTGGGGGCCAAGAGACCCAGTACTTC. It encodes CASSPGGGQETQYF.

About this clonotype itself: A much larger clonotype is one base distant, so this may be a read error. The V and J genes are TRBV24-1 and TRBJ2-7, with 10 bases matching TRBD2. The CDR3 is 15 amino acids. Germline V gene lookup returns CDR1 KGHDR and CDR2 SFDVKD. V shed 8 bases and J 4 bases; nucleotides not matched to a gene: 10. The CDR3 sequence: CATIAWASGRYEQYF. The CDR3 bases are TGTGCCACCATTGCGTGGGCTAGCGGGAGATACGAGCAGTACTTC.

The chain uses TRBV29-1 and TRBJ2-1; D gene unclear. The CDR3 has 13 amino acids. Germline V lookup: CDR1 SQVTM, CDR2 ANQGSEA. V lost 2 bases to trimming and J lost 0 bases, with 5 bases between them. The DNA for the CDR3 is TGCAGCGTTGAAAGGAGCTCCTACAATGAGCAGTTCTTC. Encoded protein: CSVERSSYNEQFF.

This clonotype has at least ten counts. Written as DNA, the CDR3 is TGTGCCAGCAGCCCCCCGGGCAATGAGCAGTTCTTC. It translates to CASSPPGNEQFF. The chain has TRBV11-3 and TRBJ2-1; no firm D call. The CDR3 totals 12 residues. Per germline, CDR1 SGHNT and CDR2 YENEEA. The V gene lost 5 bases and the J gene lost 6 bases, with 8 bases spanning the gap. The complete variable domain, with remaining parts taken from reference TRBV11-3 and TRBJ2-1, reads EAGVVQSPRYKIIEKKQPVAFWCNPISGHNTLYWYLQNLGQGPELLIRYENEEAVDDSQLPKDRFSAERLKGVDSTLKIQPAELGDSAVYLCASSPPGNEQFFGPGTRLTVL.

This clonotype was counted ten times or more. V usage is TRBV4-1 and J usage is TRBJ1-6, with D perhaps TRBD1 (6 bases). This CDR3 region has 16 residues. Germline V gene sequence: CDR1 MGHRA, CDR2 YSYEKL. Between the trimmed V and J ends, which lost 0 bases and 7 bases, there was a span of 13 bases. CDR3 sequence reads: CASSQDTGGGNSPLHF. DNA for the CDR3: TGCGCCAGCAGCCAAGATACCGGAGGGGGAAATTCACCCCTCCACTTT.

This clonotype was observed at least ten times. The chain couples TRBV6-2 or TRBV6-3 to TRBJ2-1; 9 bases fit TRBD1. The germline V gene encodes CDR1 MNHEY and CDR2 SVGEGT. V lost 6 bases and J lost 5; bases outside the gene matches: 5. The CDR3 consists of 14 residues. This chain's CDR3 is CASSGQGTHNEQFF. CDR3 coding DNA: TGTGCCAGCAGCGGACAGGGGACTCACAATGAGCAGTTCTTC.